This is a list of T cell receptor beta chains from one sample in a study of blood T cell repertoires in COVID-19. Some clones are missing from TCRdb's copy, which holds only in-frame ones; the method was immunoSEQ multiplex PCR. The repertoire includes about 50,000 clones, about 90% of them detected once, and 15% to 20% sits in the top ten. Sequenced: peripheral blood. These receptors all stem from a human donor with active COVID-19. The donor label of this sample is uncertain. The CDR3 runs from the conserved cysteine through the conserved F or W. The order of the fields is J gene, D gene, V gene, clone size, CDR3 protein, CDR3 DNA. A D gene is named only where the DNA matches it firmly. Part of the rows lack a size; the others show once, few, many or a class for expanded clones.

>TRBJ1-1|-|TRBV20-1|-
CSARAGAEAFF
TGCAGTGCTAGAGCAGGGGCTGAAGCTTTCTTT
>TRBJ2-5|TRBD2|TRBV9|-
CASSGIAGGLETQYF
TGTGCCAGCAGCGGAATAGCGGGGGGGCTCGAGACCCAGTACTTC
>TRBJ1-1|-|TRBV11-2|-
CASSLDRTYPHTEAFF
TGTGCCAGCAGCTTGGACAGAACCTACCCCCACACTGAAGCTTTCTTT
>TRBJ2-5|-|TRBV7-7|-
CASSRGTVNQETQYF
TGTGCTAGCAGCCGCGGGACAGTCAATCAAGAGACCCAGTACTTC
>TRBJ1-1|-|TRBV15|-
CATSRDRYSLNTEAFF
TGTGCCACCAGCAGAGATCGTTACAGCTTGAACACTGAAGCTTTCTTT
>TRBJ2-1|TRBD2|TRBV5-1|-
CASSLPSGVYNEQFF
TGCGCCAGCAGCTTGCCCAGCGGGGTATACAATGAGCAGTTCTTC
>TRBJ1-1|TRBD1|TRBV6-5|-
CASSSEGAMNTEAFF
TGTGCCAGCAGTTCCGAGGGGGCCATGAACACTGAAGCTTTCTTT
>TRBJ2-3|TRBD2|TRBV3-1/TRBV3-2|-
CASSQGGGTDTQYF
TGTGCCAGCAGCCAGGGGGGGGGCACAGATACGCAGTATTTT
>TRBJ2-7|-|TRBV19|-
CASEDYPYSYEQYF
TGTGCCAGTGAGGACTATCCATACTCCTACGAGCAGTACTTC
>TRBJ1-1|-|TRBV6-6|-
CASSGRANTEAFF
TGTGCCAGCAGCGGCAGGGCCAACACTGAAGCTTTCTTT
>TRBJ2-7|TRBD1|TRBV6-5|few
CASSYSRQGAGEQYF
TGTGCCAGCAGTTACTCGAGACAGGGGGCGGGTGAGCAGTACTTC
>TRBJ1-1|-|TRBV4-2|-
CASSLYAGPNTEAFF
TGTGCCAGCAGCCTTTATGCGGGTCCGAACACTGAAGCTTTCTTT